Shown below are 22 T cell receptor beta chains from a single sample sequenced in a study of blood T cells in healthy people across ages. Sample-barcoded 5' priming and a J-beta primer mix drove a second PCR of roughly 6 to 12 cycles. Via MiXCR, TCRdb re-called the 5' RACE reads, giving one row per CDR3 protein. The sample lists 1.5 million to 1.8 million distinct CDR3 sequences; 35% to 45% were seen once. The sample taken for sequencing was blood. The receptors stem from a woman under 30 in good health.

The chain joins TRBV5-1 to TRBJ1-1; D is perhaps TRBD1 (6 bases). The CDR3 loop spans 15 amino acids. Germline assignment: CDR1 SGHRS and CDR2 YFSETQ. The V end was cut by 4 bases, the J end by 1 base, with 14 bases between. In DNA, the CDR3 is TGCGCCAGCAGCCCACGAGCAGGGGAGAACACTGAAGCTTTCTTT. It translates to CASSPRAGENTEAFF.

This chain connects TRBV6-2 or TRBV6-3 to TRBJ2-3; no clear D gene. The germline V gene encodes CDR1 MNHEY and CDR2 SVGEGT. V was cut by 5 bases and J by 1 base, with 16 bases left in between. CDR3 length: 16 amino acids. CDR3: CASSHIGPWGTDTQYF. CDR3 in DNA: TGTGCCAGCAGTCACATTGGGCCGTGGGGCACAGATACGCAGTATTTT.

This chain uses TRBV28 with TRBJ1-1; 7 bases align to TRBD1. V gave up 5 bases and J gave up 0 bases; unmatched junction bases: 6. The CDR3 contains 15 residues. The germline gives CDR1 MDHEN, CDR2 SYDVKM. The CDR3, as DNA: TGTGCCAGCAGTCCTTACAGGGGAATGAACACTGAAGCTTTCTTT. This encodes CASSPYRGMNTEAFF.

This chain connects TRBV28 to TRBJ2-1, with TRBD2 as a possible D gene (6 bases). The CDR3 spans 15 residues. V lost 2 bases, J lost 8 bases, and 16 bases lay in between. Germline V lookup: CDR1 MDHEN, CDR2 SYDVKM. The CDR3 loop is CASSLPNPGEDEQFF. CDR3 in DNA: TGTGCCAGCAGTTTACCCAATCCCGGGGAGGATGAGCAGTTCTTC.

V and J are TRBV29-1 and TRBJ1-2; TRBD1 is a possible D gene (5 bases). Germline loops: CDR1 SQVTM, CDR2 ANQGSEA. Between the trimmed V and J ends, which lost 4 bases and 5 bases, there was a span of 23 bases. The CDR3 spans 16 residues. Here the CDR3 DNA reads TGCAGCGTTGGGGGGTCGGGCCAGGGTGCTAGGTATGGCTACACCTTC. Residues: CSVGGSGQGARYGYTF.

The rearrangement links TRBV6-2 or TRBV6-3 to TRBJ2-5, with 7 bases matching TRBD2. The trim removed 4 bases at V and 11 bases at J, leaving 19 bases unmatched. The V gene's germline CDR1 is MNHEY and CDR2 SVGEGT. The CDR3 contains 16 residues. Here the CDR3 reads CASSFTAAGIDNEQYF. In DNA, the CDR3 is TGTGCCAGCAGTTTTACCGCAGCGGGGATCGACAATGAGCAGTACTTC.

The chain combines TRBV3-1 with TRBJ2-4; weak D call: TRBD2 (6 bases). The last part of the DNA fits TRBJ2-7 better; the J call may be wrong. In germline, CDR1 is LGHDT, CDR2 YNNKEL (reference sequence). CDR3 length: 15 amino acids. CDR3 protein: CASSQVSRGISEQYF. The CDR3 nucleotides read TGTGCCAGCAGCCAAGTTAGTCGGGGGATTTCCGAGCAGTACTTC.

The rearrangement links TRBV5-1 to TRBJ1-2, with D hard to call. V was clipped by 6 bases and J by 1 base, with 10 bases between them. The CDR3 is made up of 13 amino acids. CDR1 and CDR2 (germline): SGHRS, YFSETQ. CDR3 residues: CASTPEGNYGYTF. The CDR3 DNA reads TGCGCCAGCACCCCGGAGGGTAACTATGGCTACACCTTC.

A note on this clonotype: One end of the junction is discordant with germline, which a read error may explain. The chain recombines TRBV6-5 with TRBJ1-6, with no clear D. This CDR3 spans 15 amino acids. Germline V gene lookup returns CDR1 MNHEY and CDR2 SVGAGI. This CDR3 is CACSYNRPYNSPLHF. The CDR3 DNA reads as TGTGCCTGCAGTTACAATAGGCCCTATAATTCACCCCTCCACTTT.

This clonotype has only one observation. The junction differs from germline at one of its ends, possibly a read error. This chain uses TRBV4-3 with TRBJ2-4, with D maybe TRBD2 (6 bases). Germline CDR1 reads LGHNA; CDR2 reads YSLEER. This CDR3 is built from 20 residues. Written as DNA, the CDR3 is TGCGCCAGCAGCCAAGTTTCAACTTCCGGAGGGCCGCTGGGCAAAACCATTCAGTACTTC. This codes for CASSQVSTSGGPLGKTIQYF.

As to this clonotype: Just one base apart from a much larger clone, this may be a read error. The chain couples TRBV10-3 to TRBJ1-5; D unclear. CDR1 and CDR2 from the germline V gene are ENHRY and SYGVKD. This CDR3 is built from 12 residues. CDR3 bases: TGTACCATCAGTGGCAGCAATCAGCCCCAGCATTTT. Encoded protein: CTISGSNQPQHF.

About this clonotype: A junction boundary mismatches the germline segment, possibly from a read error. The V gene is TRBV15, the J gene TRBJ2-3; D remains unclear. CDR3 length equals 14 residues. The germline V gene has CDR1 LNHNV and CDR2 YYDKDF (reference sequence). The CDR3 loop reads CAASRGFSTDTQYF. The CDR3 DNA reads as TGTGCCGCCAGCAGAGGATTTAGCACAGATACGCAGTATTTT.

The chain recombines TRBV20-1 with TRBJ1-2, with TRBD1 identical over 8 bases. CDR3 length: 13 amino acids. CDR1 is DFQATT and CDR2 is SNEGSKA in the germline V gene (reference sequence). Trimming at V came to 1 base and at J to 6 bases, leaving 4 bases not matched to a gene. DNA for the CDR3: TGCAGTGCTAGAGTGGCAGGGGGCAATGGCTACACCTTC. This encodes CSARVAGGNGYTF.

This chain connects TRBV6-5 to TRBJ2-5; the D is unclear. With 5 bases removed from V and 4 bases from J, the gap between germline ends came to 11 bases. The CDR3 extends over 13 amino acids. The germline gives CDR1 MNHEY, CDR2 SVGAGI. CDR3 loop: CASSDTRRETQYF. CDR3 nucleotides: TGTGCCAGCAGTGATACCCGAAGAGAGACCCAGTACTTC.

The chain links TRBV3-1 to TRBJ1-1; D ambiguous. Between the trimmed V and J ends, which lost 2 bases and 3 bases, there was a span of 7 bases. This CDR3 has 13 amino acids. Germline CDR1 and CDR2: LGHDT and YNNKEL (reference sequence). In DNA form, the CDR3 reads TGTGCCAGCAGCCAATGGGTCGACACTGAAGCTTTCTTT. It codes for CASSQWVDTEAFF.

The CDR3 sequence is CASTLGRQAYNEQFF. For the CDR3, the DNA is TGTGCCAGCACCCTCGGAAGGCAGGCCTACAATGAGCAGTTCTTC. This sequence joins TRBV7-2 and TRBJ2-1; D gene unclear. Germline V CDR1 and CDR2: SGHTA, FQGNSA. CDR3 length: 15 amino acids. V dropped 7 bases and J dropped 2 bases, with 15 bases sitting between them.

This clonotype was detected only once. The chain employs TRBV6-6 and TRBJ2-5; 9 bases map to TRBD2. Losses at the gene ends were 2 bases for V and 11 bases for J; bases not matched to a gene: 12. Germline V lookup: CDR1 MNHNY, CDR2 SVGAGI (reference sequence). The CDR3 is 15 residues long. CDR3 protein: CASSYPGTSSHEQYF. In DNA, the CDR3 is TGTGCCAGCAGTTACCCCGGGACTAGCTCTCATGAGCAGTACTTC.

The chain links TRBV3-1 to TRBJ2-1, with 8 bases matching TRBD2. Germline-derived CDR1 and CDR2 are LGHDT and YNNKEL (reference sequence). The CDR3 extends over 16 amino acids. The V and J ends lost 1 base and 9 bases, in that order; junction bases with no gene match: 11. CDR3 region: CASSQGSGRAGVEQFF. The CDR3 DNA reads as TGTGCCAGCAGCCAAGGTTCCGGGAGGGCCGGGGTTGAGCAGTTCTTC.

The chain links TRBV2 to TRBJ1-2; no clear D gene. CDR3 length equals 13 residues. Germline loops: CDR1 SNHLY, CDR2 FYNNEI. V gave up 7 bases and J gave up 2 bases, with 11 bases separating them. CDR3 sequence (DNA): TGTGCCAGCATAGCGGAGGGAAACTATGGCTACACCTTC. Its translation: CASIAEGNYGYTF. Full variable domain (outside the CDR3, taken from reference TRBV2 and TRBJ1-2): EPEVTQTPSHQVTQMGQEVILRCVPISNHLYFYWYRQILGQKVEFLVSFYNNEISEKSEIFDDQFSVERPDGSNFTLKIRSTKLEDSAMYFCASIAEGNYGYTFGSGTRLTVV.

This clonotype has only a few counts. This chain joins TRBV7-2 and TRBJ2-2; D uncertain. CDR1 SGHTA and CDR2 FQGNSA come from the germline V gene. The CDR3 is 14 residues long. Trimming took off 1 base at V and 4 bases at J, with 7 bases between the two ends. The chain's CDR3 is CASSLVQFTGELFF. In DNA form, the CDR3 reads TGTGCCAGCAGCTTAGTACAGTTCACCGGGGAGCTGTTTTTT.

CDR3 protein: CASSPGAVSYEQYF. The CDR3 DNA reads TGTGCCAGCAGCCCCGGCGCAGTCTCCTACGAGCAGTACTTC. The chain joins TRBV7-6 to TRBJ2-7; the D is unclear. V dropped 5 bases and J dropped 0 bases, with 11 bases sitting between them. CDR1 and CDR2 from the germline V gene are SGHVS and FNYEAQ. There are 14 residues in the CDR3.

The CDR3 DNA sequence: TGCAGTGCCGTACTAGCGGGGGGGCTTGGGACCGGGGAGCTGTTTTTT. Its translation is CSAVLAGGLGTGELFF. The chain carries TRBV20-1 and TRBJ2-2, with TRBD2 identical over 13 bases. This CDR3 region has 16 residues. Germline V gene sequence: CDR1 DFQATT, CDR2 SNEGSKA (reference sequence). With V trimmed by 6 bases and J by 5 bases, 9 bases remained unmatched.